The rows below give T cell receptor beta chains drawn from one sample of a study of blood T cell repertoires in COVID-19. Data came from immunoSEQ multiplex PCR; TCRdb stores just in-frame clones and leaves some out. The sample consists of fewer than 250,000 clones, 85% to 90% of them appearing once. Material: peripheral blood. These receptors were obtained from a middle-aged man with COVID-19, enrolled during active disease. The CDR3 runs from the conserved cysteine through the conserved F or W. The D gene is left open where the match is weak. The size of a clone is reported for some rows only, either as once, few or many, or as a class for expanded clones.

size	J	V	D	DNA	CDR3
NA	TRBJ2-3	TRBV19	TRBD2	TGTGCCAGTACTCCGGGACTAAGCACAGATACGCAGTATTTT	CASTPGLSTDTQYF
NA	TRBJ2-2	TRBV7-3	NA	TGTGCCAGCAGCTTAAAGGGGGATGGCGGGGAGCTGTTTTTT	CASSLKGDGGELFF
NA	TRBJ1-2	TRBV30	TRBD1	TGTGCCTGGAGTGTGGGACAGGGGTTGAAGCGGTATGGCTACACCTTC	CAWSVGQGLKRYGYTF
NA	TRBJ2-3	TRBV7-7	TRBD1	TGTGCCAGCAGCTCACAGGGGCTCGGAGGTACGCAGTATTTT	CASSSQGLGGTQYF
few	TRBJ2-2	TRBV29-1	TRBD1	TGCAGCGCTGTGGACAGGGCGGTCACCGGGGAGCTGTTTTTT	CSAVDRAVTGELFF
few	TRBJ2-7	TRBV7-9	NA	TGTGCCAGCAGCCTTCTCCGGTTCGAGCAGTACTTC	CASSLLRFEQYF
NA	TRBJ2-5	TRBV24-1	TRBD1	TGTGCCACCAGTGATACTGGACAGGGGGGAGGGGAGACCCAGTACTTC	CATSDTGQGGGETQYF
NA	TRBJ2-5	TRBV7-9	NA	TGTGCCAGCAGCTTAGGGGCCGAGACCCAGTACTTC	CASSLGAETQYF
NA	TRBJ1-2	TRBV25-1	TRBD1	TGTGCCAGCAAAGGTTCTGGGGACAGGTACGGCTACACCTTC	CASKGSGDRYGYTF
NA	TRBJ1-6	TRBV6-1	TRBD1	TGTGCCAGCAGTGAGGACAGGACCGGTTATAATTCACCCCTCCACTTT	CASSEDRTGYNSPLHF
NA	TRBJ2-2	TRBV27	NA	TGTGCCAGCAGTTTAATCCCGACAGGGAACACCGGGGAGCTGTTTTTT	CASSLIPTGNTGELFF
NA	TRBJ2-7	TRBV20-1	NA	TGCAGTGCTAGGGTAGTTGGCGAGCAGTACTTC	CSARVVGEQYF
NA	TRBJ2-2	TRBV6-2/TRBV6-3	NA	TGTGCCAGCAGTTACTCGAGTTTTGACTCCCGACGCACCGGGGAGCTGTTTTTT	CASSYSSFDSRRTGELFF
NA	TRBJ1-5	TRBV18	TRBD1	TGTGCCAGCTCACCACTCGTCGGGACAGGGGGCCTCAATCAGCCCCAGCATTTT	CASSPLVGTGGLNQPQHF
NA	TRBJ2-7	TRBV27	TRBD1	TGTGCCAGCAGGGGTACCGGGACAGGGGGTCGGGAGCAGTACTTC	CASRGTGTGGREQYF
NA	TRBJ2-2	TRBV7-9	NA	TGTGCCAGCAGCTCCGCGGGGTCAGACGAGCGCCGGGAGCTGTTTTTT	CASSSAGSDERRELFF
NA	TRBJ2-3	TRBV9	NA	TGTGCCAGCAGCGAGTATGTGTGGTCGGGGACAGATACGCAGTATTTT	CASSEYVWSGTDTQYF
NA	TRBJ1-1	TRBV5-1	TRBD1	TGCGCCAGCAGCGGGGGGACAGTGAACACTGAAGCTTTCTTT	CASSGGTVNTEAFF
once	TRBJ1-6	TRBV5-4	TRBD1	TGTGCCAGCAGCCCAACAGGGGCGGGCGGGTCACCCCTCCACTTT	CASSPTGAGGSPLHF
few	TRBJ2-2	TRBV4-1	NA	TGCGCCAGCAGCCGTAAGGGGGAGACGAACACCGGGGAGCTGTTTTTT	CASSRKGETNTGELFF
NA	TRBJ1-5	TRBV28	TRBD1	TGTGCCAGCAGTGTTGGACAGGGGGATCAGCCCCAGCATTTT	CASSVGQGDQPQHF
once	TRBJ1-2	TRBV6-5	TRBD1	TGTGCCAGCAGCGTGACAGGGGGCGCGAAAGGCTACACCTTC	CASSVTGGAKGYTF
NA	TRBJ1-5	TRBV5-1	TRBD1	TGCGCCAGCAGCTTGGGGACAGGGGGTCAGCCCCAGCATTTT	CASSLGTGGQPQHF
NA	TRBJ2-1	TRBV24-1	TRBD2	TGTGCCACCAGTGATCGACTAGCGCCCTACAATGAGCAGTTCTTC	CATSDRLAPYNEQFF
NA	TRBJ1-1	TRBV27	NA	TGTGCCAGCAGTTTAGGATACAGCCAGAACACTGAAGCTTTCTTT	CASSLGYSQNTEAFF
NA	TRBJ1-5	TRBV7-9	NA	TGTGCCAGCAGCCCGTACGGGGGTAGCGGCAATCAGCCCCAGCATTTT	CASSPYGGSGNQPQHF
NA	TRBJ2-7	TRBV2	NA	TGTGCCAGCACGCCCGGGGGCGAGCAGTACTTC	CASTPGGEQYF
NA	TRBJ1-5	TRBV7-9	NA	TGTGCCAGCAGCTTAGGCCGGGATAGCAATCAGCCCCAGCATTTT	CASSLGRDSNQPQHF
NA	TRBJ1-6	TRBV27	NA	TGTGCCAGCAGTCCCGATTCACCCCTCCACTTT	CASSPDSPLHF
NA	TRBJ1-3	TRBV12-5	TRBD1	TGTGCTAGTGGTCTAACCACCGGGACAGGGGAAGGAAACACCATATATTTT	CASGLTTGTGEGNTIYF
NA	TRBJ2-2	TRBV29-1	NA	TGCAGCGTTGACCAGGGAAACACCGGGGAGCTGTTTTTT	CSVDQGNTGELFF
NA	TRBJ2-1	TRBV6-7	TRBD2	TGTGCCAGCAGTTACTCCCCGGGCGGGGGGGCCAATGAGCAGTTCTTC	CASSYSPGGGANEQFF
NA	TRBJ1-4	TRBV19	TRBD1	TGTGCCAGTAGTAAGACAGGGTCAGGAGAAAAACTGTTTTTT	CASSKTGSGEKLFF
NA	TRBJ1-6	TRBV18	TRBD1	TGTGCCAGCTCACCTGGGACAGTAAATAATTCACCCCTCCACTTT	CASSPGTVNNSPLHF
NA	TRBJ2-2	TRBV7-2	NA	TGTGCCAGCAGCTTAGGGCCTTGGGGGGAGCTGTTTTTT	CASSLGPWGELFF
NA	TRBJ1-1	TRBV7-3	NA	TGTGCCAGCAGCGACGGAACCGGGACTCGTAAACATTTCTTT	CASSDGTGTRKHFF
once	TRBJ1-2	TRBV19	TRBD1	TGTGCCAGTAAGACAGGGGATGGCTATGGCTACACCTTC	CASKTGDGYGYTF
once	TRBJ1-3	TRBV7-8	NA	TGTGCCAGCAGCATCCGGGACTCAAACTCTGGAAACACCATATATTTT	CASSIRDSNSGNTIYF
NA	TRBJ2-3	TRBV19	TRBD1	TGTGCCAGTAGTATCGCGGCAGGGGGCGCAGATACGCAGTATTTT	CASSIAAGGADTQYF
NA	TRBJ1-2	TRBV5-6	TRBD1	TGTGCCAGCAGCCACCGACAGGGCAGCCTCTATGGCTACACCTTC	CASSHRQGSLYGYTF
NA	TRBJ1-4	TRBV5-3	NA	TGTGCCAGAAGTTCATTCCAGGGGAAAGGGCCAGATGAAAAACTGTTTTTT	CARSSFQGKGPDEKLFF
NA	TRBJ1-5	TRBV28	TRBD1	TGTGCCAGCAGTTCCACAGGGGGCAATCAGCCCCAGCATTTT	CASSSTGGNQPQHF